This entry is about one T cell receptor beta chain. This sample is part of a study of blood T cell repertoires in COVID-19. Study-level background: Donors in the United States, Italy and Spain gave samples during acute or convalescent COVID-19. PBMCs, B-cell-depleted T cells, or T cells were the source of the cDNA or gDNA that made up the material.

Original processing methods: Amplified reference gene primers provided the basis for estimating nucleated cell counts. Assay used: immunoSEQ multiplex PCR; TCRdb lists only in-frame clones, some missing. The V and J calls and clone size were taken over from that table, and D and trimming were inferred from the DNA. The profile shows roughly 59,000 clones, roughly 72% of them singletons. Germline-derived CDR1 and CDR2 are DFQATT and SNEGSKA (reference sequence). J lost 1 base, V lost 3 bases, and 5 bases had no gene match. The CDR3 is made up of 15 amino acids. The TCR originated in a woman in her forties or fifties with active or convalescent COVID-19. The sequencing sample was made of peripheral blood. The rearrangement links TRBV20-1 to TRBJ2-5; 10 bases line up with TRBD2. The DNA of the CDR3 is TGCAGTGCTAGTTCTAGCGGGAGTATCCAAGAGACCCAGTACTTC. Encoded protein: CSASSSGSIQETQYF.